The clone carrying this TCR beta chain was picked up many times. Antigen specificity is unknown. This entry comes from a study of CD8 T cells in ankylosing spondylitis. Quantitative 5'-RACE with molecular barcodes was used to make the TCR beta libraries. TCRdb independently ran MiXCR on the 5' RACE reads; one entry per CDR3 protein. The sample yields about 160,000 distinct CDR3 sequences, about 16% seen once. Findings of the study overall: Clones linked to disease were reported to show significant enrichment in matched ankylosing spondylitis synovial fluid. With a CD8+ phenotype, disease-linked clones were relatively rare in peripheral blood.

V was clipped by 6 bases and J by 3 bases; unmatched bases: 7. The CDR3 covers 15 residues. In germline, CDR1 is KGHDR, CDR2 SFDVKD. This TCR was recovered from a male donor with ankylosing spondylitis or in good health (not recorded which). The sequenced sample was blood, either unsorted or a sorted T cell fraction (not recorded which). The chain uses TRBV24-1 and TRBJ1-5; 7 bases are a match to TRBD1. The CDR3 loop is CATSLGTASNQPQHF. CDR3 sequence (DNA): TGTGCCACCAGTTTAGGGACAGCCTCCAATCAGCCCCAGCATTTT.